A selection of T cell receptor beta chains follows, all from one sample in a study of cytomegalovirus exposure and HLA in healthy donors. Here immunoSEQ multiplex PCR was the method, and the copy in TCRdb shows in-frame clones only, minus some. This sample carries roughly 89,000 clones, approximately 68% of them seen once, and the ten largest clones take 20% to 25%. The sample comprised PBMCs. The receptors were sampled from a woman aged 45-60 years in good health and CMV-seropositive. CDR3s include the opening cysteine and the closing phenylalanine or tryptophan. The listing skips clone size in some rows; elsewhere it reads once, few, many or a size class.

.	TRBV4-1	TRBJ2-3	16	CASSQVGDRGVDTQYF
.	TRBV15	TRBJ1-5	16	CATSTWTGGGNQPQHF
.	TRBV2	TRBJ2-5	14	CASRGGQGLETQYF
.	TRBV4-3	TRBJ1-1	15	CASSQEDREDTEAFF
.	TRBV10-3	TRBJ1-1	15	CAISDLDRGGTEAFF
.	TRBV6-1	TRBJ2-7	13	CASSLGGNYEQYF
.	TRBV27	TRBJ2-7	16	CASSLSAGESSYEQYF
.	TRBV28	TRBJ1-1	13	CASSLGGVTEAFF
.	TRBV9	TRBJ1-1	15	CASSVGPSGNTEAFF
once	TRBV18	TRBJ2-7	15	CASSPMTTGSYEQYF
.	TRBV11-2	TRBJ2-3	15	CASSLLTDLTDTQYF
.	TRBV7-9	TRBJ1-2	13	CASSLDRDYGYTF
.	TRBV5-4	TRBJ1-3	14	CASSPWDRSDTIYF
few	TRBV2	TRBJ1-2	16	CASRYVGRRDSDGYTF
.	TRBV2	TRBJ1-5	15	CASSEGLYSNQPQHF
.	TRBV2	TRBJ2-6	15	CANRGGLSGANVLTF
.	TRBV5-1	TRBJ2-2	17	CASSLDPGLRNTGELFF
once	TRBV7-3	TRBJ1-1	13	CASSSQGGGTAFF
.	TRBV28	TRBJ1-5	16	CASSLGSGTADQPQHF
.	TRBV4-2	TRBJ2-3	19	CASSQDSRPQRTVTDTQYF
many	TRBV18	TRBJ1-5	13	CASAYEGNQPQHF
.	TRBV14	TRBJ2-1	16	CASSHGTSGGLDEQFF
.	TRBV4-3	TRBJ2-1	15	CASSLNRGPSNEQFF
few	TRBV30	TRBJ2-7	14	CAWSARREIYEQYF
few	TRBV28	TRBJ1-5	15	CASSPGHLSNQPQHF
.	TRBV18	TRBJ1-5	14	CASSRNRGDQPQHF
.	TRBV2	TRBJ1-5	15	CASTNTGGHNEPQHF
few	TRBV7-2	TRBJ2-1	17	CASSLDPGLAEGNEQFF
few	TRBV27	TRBJ2-1	15	CASSSRGGSYNEQFF
.	TRBV9	TRBJ2-7	15	CASSVGGGRAYEQYF
.	TRBV28	TRBJ1-5	14	CASSSGLYNQPQHF
.	TRBV2	TRBJ1-5	13	CASERDRNQPQHF
.	TRBV5-6	TRBJ1-6	11	CASSLRGPLHF
.	TRBV28	TRBJ2-7	11	CASNSRGEQYF
few	TRBV6-1	TRBJ1-5	15	CASSIQGYSNQPQHF
.	TRBV5-1	TRBJ1-2	16	CASSRGGTETNYGYTF
.	TRBV19	TRBJ2-7	14	CASSIGQGSYEQYF
few	TRBV7-6	TRBJ1-2	15	CASSLETGPNYGYTF
.	TRBV15	TRBJ2-3	15	CATSIQRGPSDTQYF
.	TRBV7-9	TRBJ1-1	12	CASSARGAEAFF
few	TRBV28	TRBJ1-6	14	CASSLGQGNSPLHF
.	TRBV28	TRBJ1-2	11	CAIDNSYGYTF
.	TRBV7-2	TRBJ1-2	14	CASSLVQGGYGYTF
.	TRBV5-1	TRBJ1-1	15	CASSPQAMKNTEAFF
few	TRBV28	TRBJ1-2	12	CASSLEGAGYTF
.	TRBV18	TRBJ1-1	15	CASSPATTGNTEAFF
few	TRBV5-6	TRBJ1-1	16	CASSLEGALMNTEAFF
.	TRBV9	TRBJ2-1	16	CASSTYLAGEYNEQFF